This T cell receptor beta chain was identified in a study of early T cells in non-severe SARS-CoV-2 infection. Whole-study context: Unsorted whole-blood RNA was sequenced in bulk, leaving chains unpaired.

Overall study results and limits: Matching against VDJdb likely underestimated virus-specific expansions, favoring anti-spike CD8.

This clonotype was observed at least ten times. What it binds is not known. The CDR3 is 17 residues long. Unique molecular identifiers (one per individual cDNA molecule) were attached. MiXCR, applied by TCRdb to the 5' RACE reads, yields one record per CDR3 protein. This table has about 34,000 distinct CDR3 sequences, more than 5% appearing once. The chain uses TRBV21-1 and TRBJ1-3; the listed D gene, TRBD1, was not tested against the DNA. TRBV21-1 is listed as a pseudogene. The receptor comes from an adult who was a healthcare worker with PCR-confirmed SARS-CoV-2 infection or an uninfected control (not recorded which). The sample consisted of whole blood. CDR3 amino acids: CASSKRRGGLSGNTIYF. CDR3 DNA: TGTGCCAGCAGCAAAAGGCGCGGAGGCCTCTCTGGAAACACCATATATTTT.